The T cell receptor beta chain under discussion was sequenced for a study of T cells after yellow fever vaccination. A single record per CDR3 protein comes from TCRdb applying MiXCR to the 5' RACE reads. The data show some 73,000 distinct CDR3 sequences, approximately 8% seen once. From germline, CDR1 is SGHRS and CDR2 YFSETQ. The ends were cut back, 4 bases at V and 6 bases at J, with 21 bases in the middle. This CDR3 is built from 16 residues. The chain joins TRBV5-1 to TRBJ2-3, with D uncertain. The sequence was obtained from a man aged 25 to 40 who received the YFV17D yellow fever vaccine. Sequenced material: CD8+ T cells sorted from PBMCs, taken on the day of the yellow fever booster vaccination. CDR3 in amino acids: CASSPPRVGSMDTQYF. The CDR3 bases are TGCGCCAGCAGCCCCCCCCGGGTGGGCTCTATGGATACGCAGTATTTT.